Below, one T cell receptor (beta chain) is given with its context. The V and J ends lost 4 bases and 3 bases, in that order; junction bases with no gene match: 1. CDR1 and CDR2 (germline): PRHDT, FYEKMQ (reference sequence). The CDR3 contains 14 residues. The record originates from a study of brain metastases from non-small cell lung cancer. Data came from immunoSEQ multiplex PCR; TCRdb stores just in-frame clones and leaves some out. The sample carries approximately 600 clones, more than 70% recorded once. Material for sequencing was tumor-adjacent normal tissue. This TCR was sampled from a donor at least 40 years old with non-small cell lung cancer. V and J are TRBV13 and TRBJ2-5; TRBD1 aligns across 11 bases. The chain's CDR3 is CASSWGQGEETQYF. CDR3 coding DNA: TGTGCCAGCAGCTGGGGACAGGGGGAAGAGACCCAGTACTTC.